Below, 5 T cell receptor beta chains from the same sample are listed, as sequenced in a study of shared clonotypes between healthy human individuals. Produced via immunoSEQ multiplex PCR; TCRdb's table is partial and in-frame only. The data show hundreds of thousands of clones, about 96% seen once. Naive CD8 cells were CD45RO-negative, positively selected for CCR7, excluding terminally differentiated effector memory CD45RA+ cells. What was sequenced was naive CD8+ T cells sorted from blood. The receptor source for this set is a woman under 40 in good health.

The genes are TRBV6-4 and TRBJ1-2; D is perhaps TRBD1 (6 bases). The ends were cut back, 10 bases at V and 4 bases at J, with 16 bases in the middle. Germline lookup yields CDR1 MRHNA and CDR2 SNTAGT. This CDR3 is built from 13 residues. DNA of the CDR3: TGTGCCATCGGGGGCGTGGGGACCTATGGCTACACCTTC. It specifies CAIGGVGTYGYTF.

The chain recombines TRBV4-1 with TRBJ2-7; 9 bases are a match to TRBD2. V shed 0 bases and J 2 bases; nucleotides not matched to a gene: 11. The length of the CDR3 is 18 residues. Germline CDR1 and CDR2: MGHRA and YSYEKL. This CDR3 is CASSQDQKGTSWPYEQYF. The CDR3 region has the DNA TGCGCCAGCAGCCAAGATCAGAAAGGGACTAGCTGGCCCTACGAGCAGTACTTC.

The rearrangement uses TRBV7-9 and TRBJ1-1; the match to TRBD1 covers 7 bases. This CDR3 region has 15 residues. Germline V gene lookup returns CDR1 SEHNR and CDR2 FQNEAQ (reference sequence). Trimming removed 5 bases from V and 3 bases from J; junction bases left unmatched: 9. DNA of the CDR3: TGTGCCAGCAGCACAGCCGGGACAGAACACACTGAAGCTTTCTTT. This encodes CASSTAGTEHTEAFF.

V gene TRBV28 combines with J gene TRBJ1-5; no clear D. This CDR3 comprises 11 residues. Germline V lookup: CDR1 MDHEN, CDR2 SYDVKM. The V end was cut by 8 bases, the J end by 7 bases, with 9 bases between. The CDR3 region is CASGLRQPQHF. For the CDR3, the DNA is TGTGCCAGCGGCTTGAGGCAGCCCCAGCATTTT.

CDR3 nucleotides: TGTGCCAGCAGATACCGGGCCCCGGGGGAGACCCAGTACTTC. Protein sequence: CASRYRAPGETQYF. The rearrangement joins TRBV28 to TRBJ2-5; tentatively, D is TRBD2 (5 bases). V lost 6 bases to trimming and J lost 5 bases, with 16 bases between them. The V gene's germline CDR1 is MDHEN and CDR2 SYDVKM. The CDR3 contains 14 residues.